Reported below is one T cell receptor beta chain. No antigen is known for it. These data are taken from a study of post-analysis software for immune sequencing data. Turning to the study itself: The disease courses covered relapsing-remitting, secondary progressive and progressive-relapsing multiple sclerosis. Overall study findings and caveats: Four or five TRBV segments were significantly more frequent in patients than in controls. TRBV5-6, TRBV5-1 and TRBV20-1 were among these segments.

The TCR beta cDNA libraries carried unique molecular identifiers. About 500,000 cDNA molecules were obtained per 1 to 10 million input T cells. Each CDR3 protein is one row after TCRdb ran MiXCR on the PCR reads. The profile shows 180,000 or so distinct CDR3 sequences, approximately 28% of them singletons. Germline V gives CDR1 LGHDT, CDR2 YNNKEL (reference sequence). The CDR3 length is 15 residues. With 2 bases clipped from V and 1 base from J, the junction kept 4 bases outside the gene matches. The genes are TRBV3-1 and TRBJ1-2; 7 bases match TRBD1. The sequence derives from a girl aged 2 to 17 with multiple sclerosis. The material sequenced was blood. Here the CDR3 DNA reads TGTGCCAGCAGCCAATGGGACAGACTTAACTATGGCTACACCTTC. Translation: CASSQWDRLNYGYTF. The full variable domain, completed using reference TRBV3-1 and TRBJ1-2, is DTAVSQTPKYLVTQMGNDKSIKCEQNLGHDTMYWYKQDSKKFLKIMFSYNNKELIINETVPNRFSPKSPDKAHLNLHINSLELGDSAVYFCASSQWDRLNYGYTFGSGTRLTVV.